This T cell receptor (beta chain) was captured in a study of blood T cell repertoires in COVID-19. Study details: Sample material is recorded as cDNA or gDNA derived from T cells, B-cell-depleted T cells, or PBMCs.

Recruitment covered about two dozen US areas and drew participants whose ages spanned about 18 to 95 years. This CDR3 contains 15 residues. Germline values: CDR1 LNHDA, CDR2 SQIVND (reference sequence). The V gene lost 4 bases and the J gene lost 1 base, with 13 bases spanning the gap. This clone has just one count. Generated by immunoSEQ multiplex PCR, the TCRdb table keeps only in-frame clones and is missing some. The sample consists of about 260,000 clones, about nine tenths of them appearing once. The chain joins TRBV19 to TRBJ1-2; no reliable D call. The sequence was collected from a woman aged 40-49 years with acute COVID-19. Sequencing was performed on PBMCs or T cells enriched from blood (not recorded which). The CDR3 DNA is TGTGCCAGTAGTACCCTATTTTTGGTTAACTATGGCTACACCTTC. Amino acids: CASSTLFLVNYGYTF.